A single sample is the source of the 22 T cell receptor beta chains below, sequenced in a study of human T cells and chemical hapten exposure. Stated time point: patch test 1, 2 weeks after DPC sensitization. Treatment indicated: therapeutic diphenylcyclopropenone sensitization with weekly scalp DPC. Each CDR3 protein gets one entry after TCRdb re-called the RACE reads with MiXCR. The sample lists roughly 180,000 distinct CDR3 sequences; about a fifth were seen once. This specimen consisted of whole blood, obtained in connection with sensitization to the hapten diphenylcyclopropenone (DPC). These receptors were obtained from a woman in her fifties or sixties with alopecia areata. Some clones in this sample may be carry-over from other donors' samples.

This clonotype was counted a few times. J is TRBJ2-1 and V is TRBV5-1; 10 bases are a match to TRBD2. V was clipped by 7 bases and J by 5 bases; unmatched bases: 12. The CDR3 loop spans 16 amino acids. Germline-derived CDR1 and CDR2 are SGHRS and YFSETQ. The CDR3 coding sequence is TGCGCCAGCTCTCTGGGGGGACTAGCGCAGAACAATGAGCAGTTCTTC. Its protein is CASSLGGLAQNNEQFF.

This clonotype was detected a few times. CDR3 coding DNA: TGCAGCATAGAATCACTGGGACAGGGAATCACTGAAGCTTTCTTT. Its protein is CSIESLGQGITEAFF. The chain has TRBV29-1 and TRBJ1-1; 9 nucleotides agree with TRBD1. Germline V gene lookup returns CDR1 SQVTM and CDR2 ANQGSEA. The CDR3 runs to 15 residues. V gave up 8 bases and J gave up 4 bases; unmatched junction bases: 14.

The chain recombines TRBV6-5 with TRBJ2-1, with a weak D call TRBD1 (7 bases). The CDR3 has 17 residues. Trimming took off 4 bases at V and 1 base at J, with 17 bases between the two ends. CDR1 is MNHEY, CDR2 SVGAGI, per germline. The CDR3 nucleotides read TGTGCCAGCAGTTTAGGCAGGAGGGGGCGGTCCTACAATGAGCAGTTCTTC. This translates into CASSLGRRGRSYNEQFF.

CDR3 protein: CASSAGLAESGELFF. The CDR3 DNA reads TGTGCCAGCAGTGCGGGACTAGCGGAAAGCGGGGAGCTGTTTTTT. The genes are TRBV6-4 and TRBJ2-2; 11 positions match TRBD2. The CDR3 is 15 residues long. After removal of 4 bases from V and 7 bases from J, the junction contained 5 bases not matched to a gene. Germline CDR1 MRHNA, CDR2 SNTAGT.

This clonotype appeared a few times. The rearrangement joins TRBV5-1 to TRBJ2-1, with 7 bases lining up with TRBD2. This CDR3 is 15 amino acids long. Germline CDR1 SGHRS, CDR2 YFSETQ. V shed 0 bases, J shed 7 bases, and the junction held 7 bases outside the gene matches. The CDR3 is CASSLVTSEVNEQFF. CDR3 sequence (DNA): TGCGCCAGCAGCTTGGTTACTAGCGAAGTGAATGAGCAGTTCTTC.

In its sample, this clonotype was seen a few times. The chain carries TRBV5-1 and TRBJ2-3, with D tentatively TRBD1 (6 bases). Per the germline V gene, CDR1 is SGHRS and CDR2 is YFSETQ. The CDR3 sequence is 16 residues long. V was clipped by 0 bases and J by 1 base, with 12 bases between them. The CDR3 DNA reads TGCGCCAGCAGCTTGGGTGCCAGGGGTGGCACAGATACGCAGTATTTT. Translating it yields CASSLGARGGTDTQYF.

This clonotype was recorded a few times. The rearrangement joins TRBV29-1 to TRBJ1-1, with a possible D match to TRBD1 (5 bases). The CDR3 is 15 residues long. V gave up 1 base and J gave up 5 bases, with 17 bases separating them. Germline lookup yields CDR1 SQVTM and CDR2 ANQGSEA. Here the CDR3 DNA reads TGCAGCGTTGAAGGCCCCGGGGGAGGAGGAACTGAAGCTTTCTTT. Its protein is CSVEGPGGGGTEAFF.

This clonotype was observed a few times. The V call is TRBV9, the J call TRBJ2-1; tentatively, D is TRBD2 (5 bases). CDR1 SGDLS and CDR2 YYNGEE come from the germline V gene. V was cut by 2 bases and J by 5 bases, with 14 bases left in between. The CDR3 is made up of 15 amino acids. The CDR3 sequence: CASSVSTRLHNEQFF. The DNA of the CDR3 is TGTGCCAGCAGCGTCTCCACTAGACTCCACAATGAGCAGTTCTTC.

This clonotype turned up a few times. The chain carries TRBV5-1 and TRBJ2-3; D gene ambiguous. The CDR3 extends over 14 amino acids. Trimming removed 1 base from V and 2 bases from J, with 8 bases in between. CDR1 is SGHRS and CDR2 is YFSETQ in the germline V gene. CDR3 residues: CASSLIPATDTQYF. In DNA form, the CDR3 reads TGCGCCAGCAGCTTGATACCGGCCACAGATACGCAGTATTTT.

This clonotype was counted many times. V usage is TRBV29-1 and J usage is TRBJ2-1; D gene ambiguous. Germline CDR1 SQVTM, CDR2 ANQGSEA. The CDR3 spans 12 residues. Between the trimmed V and J ends, which lost 3 bases and 5 bases, there was a span of 8 bases. Here the CDR3 reads CSVEPVNNEQFF. The CDR3 DNA reads as TGCAGCGTTGAGCCAGTTAACAATGAGCAGTTCTTC.

This clonotype was counted between two and nine times. The chain carries TRBV20-1 and TRBJ2-7, with D unclear. The CDR3 is 14 residues long. Looked up from germline, CDR1 is DFQATT and CDR2 is SNEGSKA (reference sequence). Trimming removed 3 bases at V and 5 bases at J, with 17 bases between. The CDR3 DNA follows: TGCAGTGCTAGTTTGTCGTGGGGTAATAACGAGCAGTACTTC. Encoded protein: CSASLSWGNNEQYF.

V usage is TRBV30 and J usage is TRBJ1-5; the D is unclear. CDR1 and CDR2 (germline): GTSNPN, SVGIG (reference sequence). V was clipped by 2 bases and J by 8 bases, with 13 bases between them. This CDR3 has 13 residues. CDR3 sequence (DNA): TGTGCCTGGAGTCCCTCATCGGTTGAGCCCCAGCATTTT. Translated: CAWSPSSVEPQHF.

With regard to this clonotype: Relative to the germline gene, one junction end is altered; a read error may explain this. The V call is TRBV5-5, the J call TRBJ2-7; TRBD1 or TRBD2 may be the D gene (6 bases each). The CDR3 spans 11 residues. CDR1 is SGHKS and CDR2 is YYEKEE in the germline V gene (reference sequence). The CDR3 bases are TGTGCCAGCACCCTGTTGGGGGGCCCTTCGTTC. Translation gives CASTLLGGPSF.

This clonotype was recorded a few times. The rearrangement links TRBV6-4 to TRBJ1-5; 7 bases line up with TRBD1. Germline V lookup: CDR1 MRHNA, CDR2 SNTAGT. The CDR3 loop spans 15 amino acids. V lost 10 bases and J lost 11; bases outside the gene matches: 20. This CDR3 is CAISSSWDSRLAQHF. The CDR3 coding sequence is TGTGCCATTTCGTCTTCCTGGGACAGCCGGTTAGCCCAGCATTTT.

Many counts were recorded for this clonotype. The chain combines TRBV21-1 with TRBJ1-2; the table's D gene call, TRBD1, was not cross checked with the DNA. TRBV21-1 is annotated as a pseudogene. The length of the CDR3 is 17 residues. The CDR3 DNA follows: TGTGCCAGCAGCAAAGTCGGAGAGGGACAGTGCCTTTGGGGCTACACCTTC. This codes for CASSKVGEGQCLWGYTF.

This clonotype was seen many times. This rearrangement joins TRBV10-3 to TRBJ1-2; D is unclear. There are 12 residues in the CDR3. Germline-derived CDR1 and CDR2 are ENHRY and SYGVKD. V dropped 8 bases and J dropped 3 bases, with 10 bases sitting between them. The CDR3 region is CAIVSSYYGYTF. In DNA, the CDR3 is TGTGCCATCGTATCATCTTACTATGGCTACACCTTC.

This clonotype was counted a few times. This chain connects TRBV3-1 to TRBJ2-7, with TRBD2 matching 8 bases. Looked up from germline, CDR1 is LGHDT and CDR2 is YNNKEL (reference sequence). V shed 4 bases and J 6 bases; nucleotides not matched to a gene: 2. This CDR3 is built from 12 residues. The CDR3 spells CASSRRGGEQYF. The CDR3, as DNA: TGTGCCAGCAGCCGACGGGGGGGCGAGCAGTACTTC.

This chain connects TRBV10-1 to TRBJ2-1; D ambiguous. Between the trimmed V and J ends, which lost 3 bases and 3 bases, there was a span of 12 bases. From germline, CDR1 is WNHNN and CDR2 SYGVQD (reference sequence). The CDR3 runs to 15 residues. CDR3 coding DNA: TGCGCCAGCAGTGACGGATCACTACTCTACAATGAGCAGTTCTTC. Translating gives CASSDGSLLYNEQFF.

Ten or more counts support this clonotype. The genes are TRBV24-1 and TRBJ2-1, with D perhaps matching TRBD2 (6 bases). CDR1 is KGHDR, CDR2 SFDVKD, per germline. The ends were cut back, 11 bases at V and 2 bases at J, with 12 bases in the middle. This CDR3 has 13 residues. DNA of the CDR3: TGTGCCATCGCCGGGACTGCCTACAATGAGCAGTTCTTC. Translating gives CAIAGTAYNEQFF.

This clonotype appeared many times. The CDR3 DNA follows: TGTGCCAGCAGCTTCAGGGGACACCGGACAGATACGCAGTATTTT. Encoded protein: CASSFRGHRTDTQYF. This chain joins TRBV7-2 and TRBJ2-3; TRBD1 is a possible D gene (6 bases). This CDR3 contains 15 residues. Trimming removed 3 bases at V and 3 bases at J, with 13 bases between. Germline CDR1 SGHTA, CDR2 FQGNSA. Using reference TRBV7-2 and TRBJ2-3 for the parts outside the CDR3, the full variable domain is GAGVSQSPSNKVTEKGKDVELRCDPISGHTALYWYRQSLGQGLEFLIYFQGNSAPDKSGLPSDRFSAERTGGSVSTLTIQRTQQEDSAVYLCASSFRGHRTDTQYFGPGTRLTVL.

This chain uses TRBV10-3 with TRBJ2-7; D is undetermined. The germline V and J ends were trimmed by 10 bases and 5 bases, with 12 bases remaining between them. CDR1 is ENHRY and CDR2 is SYGVKD in the germline V gene. The CDR3 sequence is 11 residues long. CDR3 DNA: TGTGCCACCACAGAGTTTAACGAGCAGTACTTC. Translating gives CATTEFNEQYF.

This sequence joins TRBV28 and TRBJ2-7; D is possibly TRBD2 (6 bases). The germline V and J ends were trimmed by 7 bases and 6 bases, with 13 bases remaining between them. CDR1 and CDR2 (germline): MDHEN, SYDVKM. The CDR3 loop spans 12 amino acids. CDR3 protein: CASTGEAGEQYF. The DNA of the CDR3 is TGTGCCAGCACGGGAGAGGCGGGCGAGCAGTACTTC.